This T cell receptor beta chain derives from a study of blood T cell repertoires in COVID-19. Trimming removed 4 bases at V and 0 bases at J, with 24 bases between. The germline V gene encodes CDR1 LGHDT and CDR2 YNNKEL (reference sequence). The CDR3 sequence is 20 residues long. Only in-frame clones appear in the TCRdb table, and some are missing; sequencing was by immunoSEQ multiplex PCR. The sample includes approximately 200,000 clones, approximately 87% of them seen just once. The chain combines TRBV3-1 (or the pseudogene TRBV3-2) with TRBJ1-4; no clear D gene. This TCR was recovered from a person aged 70 to 79 with COVID-19, enrolled during active disease. Specimen: peripheral blood. CDR3 residues: CASSLFRHPPRLATNEKLFF. CDR3 bases: TGTGCCAGCAGCCTCTTCCGTCATCCCCCCAGGCTTGCAACTAATGAAAAACTGTTTTTT.